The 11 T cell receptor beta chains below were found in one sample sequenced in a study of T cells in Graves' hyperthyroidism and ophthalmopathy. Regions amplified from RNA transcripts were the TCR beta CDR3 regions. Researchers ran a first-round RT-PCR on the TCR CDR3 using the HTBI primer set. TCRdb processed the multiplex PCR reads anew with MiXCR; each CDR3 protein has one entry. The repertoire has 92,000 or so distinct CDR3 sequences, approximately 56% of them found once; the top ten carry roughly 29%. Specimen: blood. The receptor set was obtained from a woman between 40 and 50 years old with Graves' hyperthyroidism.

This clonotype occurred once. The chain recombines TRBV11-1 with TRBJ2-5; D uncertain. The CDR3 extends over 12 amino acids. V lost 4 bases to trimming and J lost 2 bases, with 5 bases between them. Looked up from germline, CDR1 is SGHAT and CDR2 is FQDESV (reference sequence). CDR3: CASSWGQETQYF. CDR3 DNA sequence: TGTGCCAGCAGCTGGGGACAAGAGACCCAGTACTTC.

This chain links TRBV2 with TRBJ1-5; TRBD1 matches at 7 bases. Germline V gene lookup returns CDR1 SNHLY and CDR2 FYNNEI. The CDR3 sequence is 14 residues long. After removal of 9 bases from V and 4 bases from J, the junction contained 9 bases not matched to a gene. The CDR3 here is CASRTTGYNQPQHF. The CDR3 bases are TGTGCCAGTAGGACGACAGGGTATAATCAGCCCCAGCATTTT.

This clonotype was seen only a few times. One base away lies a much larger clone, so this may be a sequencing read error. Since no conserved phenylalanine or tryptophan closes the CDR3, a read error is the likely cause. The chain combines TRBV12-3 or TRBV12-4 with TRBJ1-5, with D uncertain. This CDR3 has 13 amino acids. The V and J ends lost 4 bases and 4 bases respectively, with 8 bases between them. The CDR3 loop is CASSYGRNQPQHS. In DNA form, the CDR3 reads TGTGCCAGCAGTTACGGCAGAAATCAGCCCCAGCATTCT.

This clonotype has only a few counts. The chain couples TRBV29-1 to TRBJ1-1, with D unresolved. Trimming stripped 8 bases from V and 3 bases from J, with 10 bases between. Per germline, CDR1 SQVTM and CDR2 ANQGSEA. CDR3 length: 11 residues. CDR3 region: CSWQKHTEAFF. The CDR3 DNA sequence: TGCAGCTGGCAGAAGCACACTGAAGCTTTCTTT.

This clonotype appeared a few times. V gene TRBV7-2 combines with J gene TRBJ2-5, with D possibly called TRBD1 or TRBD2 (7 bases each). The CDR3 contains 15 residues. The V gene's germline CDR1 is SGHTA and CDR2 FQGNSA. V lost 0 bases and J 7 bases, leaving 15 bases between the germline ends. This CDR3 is CASSLAGTASGTQYF. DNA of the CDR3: TGTGCCAGCAGCTTAGCTGGGACAGCTAGCGGGACCCAGTACTTC.

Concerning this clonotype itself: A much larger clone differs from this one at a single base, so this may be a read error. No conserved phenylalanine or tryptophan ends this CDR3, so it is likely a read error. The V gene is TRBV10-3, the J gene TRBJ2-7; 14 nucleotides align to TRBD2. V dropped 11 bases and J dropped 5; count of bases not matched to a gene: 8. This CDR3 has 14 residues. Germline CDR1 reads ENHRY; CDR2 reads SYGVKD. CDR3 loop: CAAETSGRAHEQYL. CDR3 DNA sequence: TGTGCCGCTGAGACTAGCGGGAGGGCCCACGAGCAGTACCTC.

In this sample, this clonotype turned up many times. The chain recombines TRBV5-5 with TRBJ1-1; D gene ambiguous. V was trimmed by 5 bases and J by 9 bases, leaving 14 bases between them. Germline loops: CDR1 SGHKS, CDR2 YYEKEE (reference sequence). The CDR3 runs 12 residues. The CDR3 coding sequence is TGTGCCAGCAGTCCAACGGGGTCTAAAGCTTTCTTT. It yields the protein CASSPTGSKAFF. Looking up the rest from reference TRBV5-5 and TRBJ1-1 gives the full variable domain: DAGVTQSPTHLIKTRGQQVTLRCSPISGHKSVSWYQQVLGQGPQFIFQYYEKEERGRGNFPDRFSARQFPNYSSELNVNALLLGDSALYLCASSPTGSKAFFGQGTRLTVV.

The CDR3 DNA is TGCAGTGCCTTAGCGGGAGGCTACGAGCAGTACTTC. It translates to CSALAGGYEQYF. The rearrangement joins TRBV20-1 to TRBJ2-7; 10 bases map to TRBD2. This CDR3 spans 12 amino acids. Germline CDR1 DFQATT, CDR2 SNEGSKA (reference sequence). V trimming: 6 bases; J trimming: 3 bases; junction bases outside the gene matches: 2.

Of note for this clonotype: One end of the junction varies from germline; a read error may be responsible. CDR3 DNA sequence: TGCGCCAGCAGCCAAGCGGACCGGAGGGCCTCCTACGAGCGGTACTTC. Translated, it gives CASSQADRRASYERYF. The rearrangement uses TRBV4-1 and TRBJ2-7; D might be TRBD2 (6 bases). This CDR3 has 16 residues. Germline-derived CDR1 and CDR2 are MGHRA and YSYEKL.

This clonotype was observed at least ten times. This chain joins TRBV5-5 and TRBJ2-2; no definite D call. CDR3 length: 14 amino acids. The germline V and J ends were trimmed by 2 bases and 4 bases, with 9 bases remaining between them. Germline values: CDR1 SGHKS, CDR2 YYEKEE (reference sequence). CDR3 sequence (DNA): TGTGCCAGCAGCTTCTTAGGCGTCACCGGGGAGCTGTTTTTT. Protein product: CASSFLGVTGELFF.

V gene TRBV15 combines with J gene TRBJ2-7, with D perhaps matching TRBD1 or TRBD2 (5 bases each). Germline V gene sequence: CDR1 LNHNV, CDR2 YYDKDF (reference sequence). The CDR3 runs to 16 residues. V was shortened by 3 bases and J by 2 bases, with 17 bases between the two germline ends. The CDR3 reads CATSSTRGLPPYEQYF. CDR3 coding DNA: TGTGCCACCAGCAGCACGAGGGGCCTTCCTCCCTACGAGCAGTACTTC. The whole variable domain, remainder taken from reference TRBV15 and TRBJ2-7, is DAMVIQNPRYQVTQFGKPVTLSCSQTLNHNVMYWYQQKSSQAPKLLFHYYDKDFNNEADTPDNFQSRRPNTSFCFLDIRSPGLGDTAMYLCATSSTRGLPPYEQYFGPGTRLTVT.